Presented here are 16 T cell receptor beta chains from one specimen sequenced in a study of response to subunit inactivated influenza vaccine. One entry per CDR3 protein, called by TCRdb with MiXCR from the RT-PCR reads. The sample records roughly 570,000 distinct CDR3 sequences, about 15% being singletons. Sequencing was performed on PBMCs from blood, taken about 13 days after vaccination. The receptor set was obtained from a man between 50 and 59 years old who received an inactivated influenza vaccine.

The CDR3 region is CASRGGYNQPQHF. For the CDR3, the DNA is TGTGCCAGCAGAGGGGGGTACAATCAGCCCCAGCATTTT. This chain uses TRBV12-3 or TRBV12-4 with TRBJ1-5, with D possibly being TRBD1 (6 bases). This CDR3 has 13 amino acids. V was trimmed by 6 bases and J by 3 bases, leaving 9 bases between them.

The V and J genes are TRBV2 and TRBJ2-3; 7 positions match TRBD1. Trimming removed 3 bases from V and 0 bases from J; junction bases left unmatched: 6. The CDR3 loop spans 16 amino acids. Per germline, CDR1 SNHLY and CDR2 FYNNEI. The DNA of the CDR3 is TGTGCCAGCAGTGATAGAGGGACAGACAGCACAGATACGCAGTATTTT. Amino acid sequence: CASSDRGTDSTDTQYF.

The chain recombines TRBV15 with TRBJ2-4; D is possibly TRBD1 (6 bases). Germline loops: CDR1 LNHNV, CDR2 YYDKDF (reference sequence). Trimming pared 3 bases from V and 13 bases from J, leaving 19 bases between. The CDR3 consists of 14 residues. The DNA for the CDR3 is TGTGCCACCAGCAGCGGTCCAGGGGATCCTTTACAGTACTTC. This sequence encodes CATSSGPGDPLQYF.

The rearrangement uses TRBV12-3 or TRBV12-4 and TRBJ1-2; D is uncertain. The germline V and J ends were trimmed by 3 bases and 2 bases, with 13 bases remaining between them. CDR3 size: 15 residues. The CDR3 reads CASSLVRLINYGYTF. The DNA for the CDR3 is TGTGCCAGCAGTTTGGTCAGGCTTATAAACTATGGCTACACCTTC.

This clonotype was picked up one time. The V gene is TRBV15, the J gene TRBJ2-3; D ambiguous. V gave up 1 base and J gave up 2 bases, with 16 bases separating them. The CDR3 has 17 residues. Germline assignment: CDR1 LNHNV and CDR2 YYDKDF (reference sequence). In nucleotides, the CDR3 is TGTGCCACCAGCAGAGCGGCGGATGTACGAAACACAGATACGCAGTATTTT. It encodes CATSRAADVRNTDTQYF.

This clonotype was seen more than once but under ten times. The chain uses TRBV19 and TRBJ2-1; 9 positions match TRBD2. V lost 3 bases and J lost 3; bases outside the gene matches: 3. The CDR3 is made up of 15 amino acids. The germline V gene has CDR1 LNHDA and CDR2 SQIVND (reference sequence). CDR3 bases: TGTGCCAGTAGTATCCGACTAGCGGACTACAATGAGCAGTTCTTC. Encoded protein: CASSIRLADYNEQFF.

This chain joins TRBV20-1 and TRBJ2-3, with D perhaps matching TRBD1 or TRBD2 (5 bases each). Germline values: CDR1 DFQATT, CDR2 SNEGSKA (reference sequence). This CDR3 comprises 12 residues. Trimming took off 6 bases at V and 4 bases at J, with 11 bases between the two ends. The chain's CDR3 is CSAQSGPDTQYF. CDR3 DNA: TGCAGTGCGCAGTCGGGGCCAGATACGCAGTATTTT.

The rearrangement joins TRBV11-3 to TRBJ1-4, with D unclear. V was shortened by 4 bases and J by 3 bases, with 15 bases between the two germline ends. Germline V lookup: CDR1 SGHNT, CDR2 YENEEA. The CDR3 totals 16 residues. The CDR3 sequence is CASSSKRFSSNEKLFF. CDR3 nucleotide sequence: TGTGCCAGCAGCTCAAAACGGTTTTCATCTAATGAAAAACTGTTTTTT.

The gene calls are TRBV12-3 or TRBV12-4 and TRBJ1-5; perhaps D is TRBD1 or TRBD2 (6 bases each). Judging by the DNA end, TRBJ2-3 fits better; the J call may be wrong. The CDR3 has 14 amino acids. CDR3 region: CASSLAGGNQPQYF. The CDR3, as DNA: TGTGCCAGCAGTTTAGCCGGGGGCAATCAGCCCCAGTATTTT.

This clonotype was seen many times. The V gene is TRBV7-2, the J gene TRBJ2-7; D gene uncertain. This CDR3 region has 12 residues. Trimming cost V 1 base and J 4 bases, with 5 bases left between them. Germline assignment: CDR1 SGHTA and CDR2 FQGNSA. CDR3: CASSLVQYEQYF. CDR3 sequence (DNA): TGTGCCAGCAGCTTAGTACAGTACGAGCAGTACTTC.

This clonotype was observed a handful of times. This rearrangement joins TRBV20-1 to TRBJ1-1; 7 bases fit TRBD1. Germline CDR1 is DFQATT and CDR2 is SNEGSKA (reference sequence). The CDR3 is made up of 15 amino acids. V shed 5 bases and J 2 bases; nucleotides not matched to a gene: 11. The CDR3 DNA sequence: TGCAGTGCTCCTGTACCGGGACAGAGAAACACTGAAGCTTTCTTT. Its protein is CSAPVPGQRNTEAFF.

The sample holds a few counts of this clonotype. For the CDR3, the DNA is TGTGCCAGCAGCCAAGATACGGGGGCTAACAATGAGCAGTTCTTC. It encodes CASSQDTGANNEQFF. The chain couples TRBV3-1 to TRBJ2-1; tentatively, D is TRBD1 or TRBD2 (6 bases each). The CDR3 sequence is 15 residues long. The germline V gene has CDR1 LGHDT and CDR2 YNNKEL (reference sequence). Trimming removed 0 bases from V and 5 bases from J, with 11 bases in between.

This chain links TRBV10-3 with TRBJ2-1; the match to TRBD2 covers 16 bases. The ends lost 6 bases at V and 10 bases at J; junction bases unmatched: 9. The CDR3 consists of 16 residues. Germline CDR1 and CDR2: ENHRY and SYGVKD. The CDR3 DNA reads as TGTGCCATCAGCAACGGGGGACTAGCGGGAGGGGAGGAGCAGTTCTTC. This translates into CAISNGGLAGGEEQFF.

This clonotype showed up just a few times. The CDR3 is CATSRAGPEKLFF. Here the CDR3 DNA reads TGTGCCACCAGCAGAGCGGGACCCGAAAAACTGTTTTTT. V is TRBV15 and J is TRBJ1-4; D might be TRBD1 (5 bases). This CDR3 is built from 13 residues. The germline V gene has CDR1 LNHNV and CDR2 YYDKDF (reference sequence). V lost 1 base, J lost 8 bases, and 8 bases lay in between. The full variable domain, rest sourced from reference TRBV15 and TRBJ1-4, is DAMVIQNPRYQVTQFGKPVTLSCSQTLNHNVMYWYQQKSSQAPKLLFHYYDKDFNNEADTPDNFQSRRPNTSFCFLDIRSPGLGDTAMYLCATSRAGPEKLFFGSGTQLSVL.

The rearrangement links TRBV4-2 to TRBJ1-6; D gene ambiguous. CDR3 length equals 13 residues. Germline-derived CDR1 and CDR2 are LGHNA and YNFKEQ. Trimming took off 0 bases at V and 9 bases at J, with 6 bases between the two ends. CDR3 DNA sequence: TGTGCCAGCAGCCAAGAAATCTTTTCACCCCTCCACTTT. It is translated as CASSQEIFSPLHF.

The rearrangement links TRBV12-5 to TRBJ2-3; 7 bases fit TRBD1. With V trimmed by 2 bases and J by 4 bases, 3 bases remained unmatched. Per germline, CDR1 LGHNT and CDR2 FRNRAP. The CDR3 totals 14 residues. CDR3: CASGLSTGADTQYF. The CDR3 nucleotides read TGTGCTAGTGGTTTGTCCACAGGGGCAGATACGCAGTATTTT.